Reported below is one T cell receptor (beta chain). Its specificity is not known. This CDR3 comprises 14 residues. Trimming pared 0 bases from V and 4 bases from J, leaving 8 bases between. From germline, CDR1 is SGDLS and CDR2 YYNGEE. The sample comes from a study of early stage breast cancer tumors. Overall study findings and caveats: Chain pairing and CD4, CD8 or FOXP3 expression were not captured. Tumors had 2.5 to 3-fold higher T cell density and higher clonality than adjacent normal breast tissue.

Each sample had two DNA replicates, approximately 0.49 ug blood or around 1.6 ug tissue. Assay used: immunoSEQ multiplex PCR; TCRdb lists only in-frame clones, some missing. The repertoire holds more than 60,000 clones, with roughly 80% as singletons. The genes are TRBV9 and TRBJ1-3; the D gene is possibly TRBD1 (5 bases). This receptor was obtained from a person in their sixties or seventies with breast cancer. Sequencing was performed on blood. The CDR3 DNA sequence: TGTGCCAGCAGCGTAGTAGGGGAAGGAAACACCATATATTTT. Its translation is CASSVVGEGNTIYF. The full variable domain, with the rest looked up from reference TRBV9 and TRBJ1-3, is DSGVTQTPKHLITATGQRVTLRCSPRSGDLSVYWYQQSLDQGLQFLIQYYNGEERAKGNILERFSAQQFPDLHSELNLSSLELGDSALYFCASSVVGEGNTIYFGEGSWLTVV.